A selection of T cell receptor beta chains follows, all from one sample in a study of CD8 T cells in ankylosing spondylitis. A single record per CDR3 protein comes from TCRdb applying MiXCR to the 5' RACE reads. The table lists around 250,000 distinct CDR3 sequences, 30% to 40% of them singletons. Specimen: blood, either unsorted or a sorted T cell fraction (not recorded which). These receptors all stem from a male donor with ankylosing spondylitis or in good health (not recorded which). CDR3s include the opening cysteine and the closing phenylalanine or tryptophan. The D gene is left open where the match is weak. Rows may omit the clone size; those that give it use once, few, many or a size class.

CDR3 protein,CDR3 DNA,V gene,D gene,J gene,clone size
CASSFSRSSGSTDTQYF,TGTGCCAGCAGTTTTTCCCGCTCTAGCGGTAGCACAGATACGCAGTATTTT,TRBV12-3/TRBV12-4,TRBD2,TRBJ2-3,few
CSANEGTASTDTQYF,TGCAGTGCTAACGAGGGGACGGCTAGCACAGATACGCAGTATTTT,TRBV20-1,-,TRBJ2-3,-
CASSLKPQEKYNEQFF,TGCGCCAGCAGCCTAAAACCACAGGAAAAATACAATGAGCAGTTCTTC,TRBV5-1,-,TRBJ2-1,-
CASSLGPGVVTEAFF,TGTGCCAGCAGTTTAGGACCGGGGGTAGTAACTGAAGCTTTCTTT,TRBV12-3/TRBV12-4,-,TRBJ1-1,-
CASAQGWTGELFF,TGTGCCAGCGCCCAGGGATGGACCGGGGAGCTGTTTTTT,TRBV2,-,TRBJ2-2,-
CASSKGGANEKLFF,TGTGCCAGCAGCAAAGGGGGAGCTAATGAAAAACTGTTTTTT,TRBV9,-,TRBJ1-4,-
CASSQEDYEQYF,TGTGCCAGCAGCCAGGAGGACTACGAGCAGTACTTC,TRBV12-3/TRBV12-4,-,TRBJ2-7,-
CASSVAVTNTGELFF,TGTGCCAGCAGCGTAGCAGTGACAAACACCGGGGAGCTGTTTTTT,TRBV9,-,TRBJ2-2,-
CASSPRLGEILFF,TGTGCCAGCAGCCCTAGGCTTGGGGAAATACTGTTTTTT,TRBV11-2,-,TRBJ1-4,-
CASSLDRNNSPLHF,TGTGCCAGCAGCCTGGACAGGAACAATTCACCCCTCCACTTT,TRBV5-4,TRBD1,TRBJ1-6,few
CASSSASTDTQYF,TGCGCCAGCAGCTCCGCTAGCACAGATACGCAGTATTTT,TRBV5-1,-,TRBJ2-3,many
CASSTTGGETDTQYF,TGTGCCAGCAGTACCACAGGGGGGGAAACAGATACGCAGTATTTT,TRBV6-1,-,TRBJ2-3,-